This T cell receptor (beta chain) was profiled in a study of T cells in Graves' hyperthyroidism and ophthalmopathy (dated by TCRdb to about 2019). Regarding the research as a whole: Peripheral blood was sampled at the time of initial diagnosis, prior to any treatment. TCR V-J signatures able to tell the groups apart were searched for in a discovery cohort of 90 to 100 patients, of whom around 42 had Graves' ophthalmopathy and about 60 had stable Graves' hyperthyroidism. Prospective prediction of ophthalmopathy was tested in an independent validation cohort consisting of fewer than 20 hyperthyroidism patients and more than 15 patients who later progressed to ophthalmopathy. The roughly 100 discovery patients were randomly split 7:3 into training and test sets. The study also compared thyroid tissue and blood T-cell repertoires from roughly six Graves' hyperthyroidism patients. Following sampling, methimazole starting at 30 mg daily was given to hyperthyroidism patients, and high-dose intravenous methylprednisolone was given to ophthalmopathy patients. According to the paper, TCR Vbeta CDR3 sequencing was carried out on 135 peripheral blood samples, which came from under 50 ophthalmopathy, around 74 hyperthyroidism and roughly 17 progressor patients.

Study-wide conclusions, independent of this receptor: No statistical method was used to set the sample size in advance, and investigators knew the group allocation. Most expanded thyroid clonotypes (frequency above 0.001) were also found in blood, which suggests that blood repertoires may mirror thyroid immune responses. During validation, the model predicted progression to ophthalmopathy a median of about 6.3 months ahead of onset, with more than 55% sensitivity and 72% to 80% specificity. A 13 V-J signature model separated ophthalmopathy from stable hyperthyroidism, with approximately 87% sensitivity and about 81% specificity in cross-validation and 80%/75% in testing.

The germline V gene (reference sequence) provides CDR1 DFQATT and CDR2 SNEGSKA. Measured from the cysteine to the phenylalanine, the CDR3 is 15 residues long. Left in the record is the CDR3 DNA by itself, 45 bases read in frame from the first base. V has 3 bases trimmed and J has 1 base trimmed; junction bases matching no gene number 4. Ophthalmopathy patients had moderately to severely active disease, with a Clinical Activity Score of 3 or more, a NOSPECS grade of 4 or more, and a disease duration of less than 3 months. Exclusion was applied to patients with uncontrolled infections, other autoimmune diseases, pregnancy or lactation. Diagnoses were established on the basis of clinical symptoms, serum thyroxine and TRAb, thyroid ultrasound, and orbital computed tomography. PBMCs were separated from roughly 9.3 ml of fresh peripheral blood using Ficoll-Paque density gradient centrifugation. Total RNA was extracted using Trizol reagent, and RNA quality was assessed on an Agilent 2100 Bioanalyzer.

The TCR beta CDR3 regions were amplified from the RNA transcripts. The TCR CDR3 was subjected to a first round of RT-PCR using the HTBI primer set and the Qiagen OneStep RT-PCR kit. Libraries were constructed in a second round of multiplex PCR, after which size selection and purification were carried out. Sequencing of the libraries was done on an Illumina HiSeq2000 using paired-end 100 bp reads. The study's processing was this. SOAPnuke was used to process the raw data, removing reads that contained adapters or uncalled bases, had a mean Phred below 15, or lacked an exact match to the constant primer or identifier. High-quality paired reads were merged with COPE v1.2.5, and unique nucleotide sequences were defined as clonotypes. MiTCR v1.1 was used to align the clonotypes against IMGT TRBV, TRBD and TRBJ reference segments. Analysis was restricted to V-J combinations with a frequency above 0.0001, which covered roughly 99% of repertoires. A TCS score was defined as the ratio between F50 (clonal expansion) and ExV (chaos), using BLOSUM62-based TCRdist between CDR3 peptides within each V-J. Welch's t-statistics and random forest reduced fewer than 550 V-J features to roughly 13, which were used in a naive Bayes classifier (R e1071). TCRdb trimmed the raw reads at Q25, called clones with MiXCR and kept productive beta chains. Each record represents a unique CDR3 protein, reported with the most common genes and DNA among its rows. The V and J calls here are based on TCRdb, not the publication. This sample has roughly 530,000 distinct CDR3 sequences in its table, and 17% of those were observed once. In total, the top ten clones hold 15% to 20% of the sample.

This clonotype was picked up many times. The antigen this receptor binds is unknown. Per-base qualities were not stored, and no clone one base away is much larger. This TCR was recovered from a woman in her late teens or twenties with Graves' ophthalmopathy. The sequencing sample was made of blood. The receptor chain draws on TRBV20-1 and TRBJ2-2; TRBD1 fits 8 bases in the junction. The nucleotide sequence is given as TGCAGTGCTAGGAGGGGGACAGGGAACACCGGGGAGCTGTTTTTT. This sequence encodes CSARRGTGNTGELFF.